What follows describes a single T cell receptor beta chain. The data are from a study of blood T cell repertoires in COVID-19. Study overall: Material from acute and convalescent COVID-19 was sourced from the United States, Italy and Spain. PBMCs, B-cell-depleted T cells, or T cells were the source of the cDNA or gDNA that made up the material.

Method: immunoSEQ multiplex PCR; TCRdb's copy keeps in-frame clones and lacks some. Altogether about 170,000 clones are present, 84% being singletons, with the ten largest covering roughly 15%. Enrolment of Seattle patients took place during active infection, and they were followed longitudinally. The source is a woman in her 70s with COVID-19, enrolled during active disease. What was sequenced was peripheral blood.

CDR3 in amino acids: CASSLIRSSSTEAFF. In nucleotides, the CDR3 is TGTGCCAGCAGTTTAATCAGGTCTTCGAGCACTGAAGCTTTCTTT. The chain has TRBV28 and TRBJ1-1; D is unclear. The V and J ends lost 2 bases and 4 bases respectively, with 14 bases between them. Germline V gene lookup returns CDR1 MDHEN and CDR2 SYDVKM. The CDR3 covers 15 residues.